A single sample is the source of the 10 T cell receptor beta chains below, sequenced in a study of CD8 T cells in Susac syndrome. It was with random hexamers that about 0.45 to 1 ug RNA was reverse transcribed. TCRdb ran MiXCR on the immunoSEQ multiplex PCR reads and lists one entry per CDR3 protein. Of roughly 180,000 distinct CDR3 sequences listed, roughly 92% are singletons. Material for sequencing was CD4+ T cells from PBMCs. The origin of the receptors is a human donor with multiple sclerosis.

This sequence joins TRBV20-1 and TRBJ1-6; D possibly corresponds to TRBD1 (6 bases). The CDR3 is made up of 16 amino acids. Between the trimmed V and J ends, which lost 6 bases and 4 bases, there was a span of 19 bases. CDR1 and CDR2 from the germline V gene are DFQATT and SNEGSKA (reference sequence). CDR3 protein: CSAIRGRASYNSPLHF. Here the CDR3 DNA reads TGCAGTGCAATCAGGGGCAGGGCCTCATATAATTCACCCCTCCACTTT.

The chain's CDR3 is CASSSNPTTQYF. The CDR3 DNA reads TGTGCCAGCAGCTCCAACCCAACTACGCAGTATTTT. The rearrangement joins TRBV5-4 to TRBJ2-3; D remains ambiguous. Germline lookup yields CDR1 SGHNT and CDR2 YYREEE (reference sequence). V gave up 3 bases and J gave up 8 bases, with 10 bases separating them. The CDR3 covers 12 residues.

DNA for the CDR3: TGCGCCAGCAGCCCAGCAGAAGTGGCTGGCTACACCTTC. This encodes CASSPAEVAGYTF. The V gene is TRBV5-1, the J gene TRBJ1-2; D is ambiguous. Germline CDR1 reads SGHRS; CDR2 reads YFSETQ. This CDR3 has 13 residues. V was shortened by 4 bases and J by 7 bases, with 14 bases between the two germline ends.

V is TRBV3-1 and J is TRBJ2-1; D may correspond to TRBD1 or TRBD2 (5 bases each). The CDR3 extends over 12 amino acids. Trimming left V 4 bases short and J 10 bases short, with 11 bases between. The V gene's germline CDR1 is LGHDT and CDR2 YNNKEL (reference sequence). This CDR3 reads CASSLGTVEQFF. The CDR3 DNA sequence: TGTGCCAGCAGCCTCGGGACCGTAGAGCAGTTCTTC.

Here the CDR3 DNA reads TGCAGTGCTAGAGATTTGGGGCGGGATCAAGAGACCCAGTACTTC. The encoded protein is CSARDLGRDQETQYF. The chain has TRBV20-1 and TRBJ2-5; D possibly corresponds to TRBD2 (6 bases). This CDR3 contains 15 residues. CDR1 DFQATT and CDR2 SNEGSKA come from the germline V gene (reference sequence). V was cut by 0 bases and J by 2 bases, with 13 bases left in between.

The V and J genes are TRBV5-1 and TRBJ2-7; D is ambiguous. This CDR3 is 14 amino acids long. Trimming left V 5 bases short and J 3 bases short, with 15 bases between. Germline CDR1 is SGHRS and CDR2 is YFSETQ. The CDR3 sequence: CASSHGGDDYEQYF. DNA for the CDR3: TGCGCCAGCAGTCATGGTGGAGACGACTACGAGCAGTACTTC.

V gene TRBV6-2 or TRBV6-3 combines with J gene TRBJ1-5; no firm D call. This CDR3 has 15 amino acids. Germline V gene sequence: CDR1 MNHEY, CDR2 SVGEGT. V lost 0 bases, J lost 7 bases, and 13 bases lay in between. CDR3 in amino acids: CASSYSWGDAQPQHF. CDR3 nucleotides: TGTGCCAGCAGTTACTCTTGGGGTGACGCGCAGCCCCAGCATTTT.

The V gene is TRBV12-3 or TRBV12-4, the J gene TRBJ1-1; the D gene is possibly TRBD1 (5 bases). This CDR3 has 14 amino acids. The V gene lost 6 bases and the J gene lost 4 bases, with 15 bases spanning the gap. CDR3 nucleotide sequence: TGTGCCAGCAGATGGGCCGCTGGGGCCACTGAAGCTTTCTTT. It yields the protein CASRWAAGATEAFF.

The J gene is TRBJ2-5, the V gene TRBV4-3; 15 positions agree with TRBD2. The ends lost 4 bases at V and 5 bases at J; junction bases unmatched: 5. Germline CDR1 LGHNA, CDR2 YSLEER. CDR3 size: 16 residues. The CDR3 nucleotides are TGCGCCAGCAGCCGAGGACTAGCGGGAGGGCGTGAGACCCAGTACTTC. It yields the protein CASSRGLAGGRETQYF.

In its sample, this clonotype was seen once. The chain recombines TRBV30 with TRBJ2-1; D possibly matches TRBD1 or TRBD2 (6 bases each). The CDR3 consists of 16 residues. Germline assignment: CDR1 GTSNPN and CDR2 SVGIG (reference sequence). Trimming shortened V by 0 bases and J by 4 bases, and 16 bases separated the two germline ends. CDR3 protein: CAWSVLRGLPYNEQFF. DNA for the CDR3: TGTGCCTGGAGTGTACTTCGGGGGCTCCCGTACAATGAGCAGTTCTTC.